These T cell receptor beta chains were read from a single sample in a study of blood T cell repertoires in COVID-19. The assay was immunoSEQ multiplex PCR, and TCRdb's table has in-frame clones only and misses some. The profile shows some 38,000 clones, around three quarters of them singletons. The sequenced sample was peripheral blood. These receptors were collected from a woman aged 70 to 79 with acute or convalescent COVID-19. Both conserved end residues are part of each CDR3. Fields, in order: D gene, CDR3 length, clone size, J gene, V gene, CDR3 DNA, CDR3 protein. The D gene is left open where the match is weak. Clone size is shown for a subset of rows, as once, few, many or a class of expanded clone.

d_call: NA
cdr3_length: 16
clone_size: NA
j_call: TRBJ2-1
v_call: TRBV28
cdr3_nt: TGTGCCAGCAGTTTGGCGGGGGCGTTAACCGAGAATGAGCAGTTCTTC
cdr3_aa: CASSLAGALTENEQFF

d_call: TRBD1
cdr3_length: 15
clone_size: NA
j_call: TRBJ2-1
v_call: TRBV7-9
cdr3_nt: TGTGCCAGCGATCGCGGGACAGGCTCCTACAATGAGCAGTTCTTC
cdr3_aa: CASDRGTGSYNEQFF

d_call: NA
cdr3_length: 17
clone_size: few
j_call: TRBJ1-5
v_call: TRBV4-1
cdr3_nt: TGCGCCAGCAGCCTGACCCTGGACTTGCCCGGCAATCAGCCCCAGCATTTT
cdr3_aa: CASSLTLDLPGNQPQHF

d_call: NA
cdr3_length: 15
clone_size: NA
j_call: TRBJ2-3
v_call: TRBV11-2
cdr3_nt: TGTGCCAGCAGCTCAGGGACTCGTCTCCTGGATACGCAGTATTTT
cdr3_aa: CASSSGTRLLDTQYF

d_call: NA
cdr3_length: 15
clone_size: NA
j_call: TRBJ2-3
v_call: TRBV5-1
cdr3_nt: TGCGCCAGCAGCTTGTATGGGAGTAGCACAGATACGCAGTATTTT
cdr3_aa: CASSLYGSSTDTQYF

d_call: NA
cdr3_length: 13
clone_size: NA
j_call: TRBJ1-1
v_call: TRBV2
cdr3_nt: TGTGCCAGCAGTGAGGGGGGGAACACTGAAGCTTTCTTT
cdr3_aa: CASSEGGNTEAFF

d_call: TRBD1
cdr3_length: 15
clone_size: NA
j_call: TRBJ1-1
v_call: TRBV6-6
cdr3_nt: TGTGCCAGCAGTCTTCCGGGACAGGGTAACACTGAAGCTTTCTTT
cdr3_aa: CASSLPGQGNTEAFF

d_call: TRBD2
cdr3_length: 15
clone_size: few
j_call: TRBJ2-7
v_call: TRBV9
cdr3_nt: TGTGCCAGCAGCGTAGAAGCGGGGGGCTCCTACGAGCAGTACTTC
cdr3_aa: CASSVEAGGSYEQYF

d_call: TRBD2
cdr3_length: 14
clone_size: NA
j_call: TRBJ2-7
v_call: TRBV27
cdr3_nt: TGTGCCAGCAGTTTACTGGGGTCGGGGGGCGAGCAGTACTTC
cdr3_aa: CASSLLGSGGEQYF

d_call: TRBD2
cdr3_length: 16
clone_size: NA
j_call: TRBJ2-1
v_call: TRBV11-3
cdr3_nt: TGTGCCAGCAGCTTAGGATCAGGGAGGGGACTCAATGAGCAGTTCTTC
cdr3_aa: CASSLGSGRGLNEQFF

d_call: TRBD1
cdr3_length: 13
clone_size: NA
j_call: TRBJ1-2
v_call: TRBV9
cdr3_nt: TGTGCCAGCAGCGTAGGACAGGGCCATGGCTACACCTTC
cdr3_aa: CASSVGQGHGYTF

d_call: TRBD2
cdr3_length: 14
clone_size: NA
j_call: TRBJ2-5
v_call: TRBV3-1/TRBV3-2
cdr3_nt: TGTGCCAGCAGCCAGGGCGGGGGTGAAGAGACCCAGTACTTC
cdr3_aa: CASSQGGGEETQYF

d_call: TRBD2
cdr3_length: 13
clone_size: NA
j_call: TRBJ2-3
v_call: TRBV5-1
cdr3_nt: TGCGCCGGCCCAACTAGCGGCACAGATACGCAGTATTTT
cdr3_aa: CAGPTSGTDTQYF

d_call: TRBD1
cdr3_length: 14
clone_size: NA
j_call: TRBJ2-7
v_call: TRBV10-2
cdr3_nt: TGCGCCAGCAGCTTGGGACAGGGGGTCTACGAGCAGTACTTC
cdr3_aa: CASSLGQGVYEQYF

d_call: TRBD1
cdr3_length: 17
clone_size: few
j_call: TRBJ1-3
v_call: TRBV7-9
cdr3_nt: TGTGCCAGCAGCCCCGGGACAGGGATGAGCTCTGGAAACACCATATATTTT
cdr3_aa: CASSPGTGMSSGNTIYF

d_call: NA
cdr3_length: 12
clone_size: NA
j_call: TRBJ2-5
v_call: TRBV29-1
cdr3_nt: TGCAGCGCCCGAAGGGAGGAAGAGACCCAGTACTTC
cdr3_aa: CSARREEETQYF

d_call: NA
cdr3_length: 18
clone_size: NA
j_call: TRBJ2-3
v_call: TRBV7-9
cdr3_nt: TGTGCCAGCAGCTACCCCAATCATCCCGACTACCGCACAGATACGCAGTATTTT
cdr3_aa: CASSYPNHPDYRTDTQYF